Each of the 10 T cell receptor beta chains below was sequenced from the same sample in a study of blood T cells in healthy people across ages. Using a J-beta primer mix together with a sample-barcoded 5' primer, a second PCR was run for about 6 to 12 cycles. TCRdb itself ran the 5' RACE reads through MiXCR, one entry per CDR3 protein. The repertoire holds around 940,000 distinct CDR3 sequences, with roughly 51% as singletons. The sequenced material came from blood. The receptors derive from a woman aged 55 to 70 in good health.

This chain links TRBV5-5 with TRBJ2-7; the D gene is possibly TRBD1 (5 bases). The ends were cut back, 1 base at V and 0 bases at J, with 8 bases in the middle. In germline, CDR1 is SGHKS, CDR2 YYEKEE (reference sequence). This CDR3 is built from 14 residues. The CDR3 sequence: CASSLYRLSYEQYF. For the CDR3, the DNA is TGTGCCAGCAGCTTGTACAGGCTCTCCTACGAGCAGTACTTC.

The CDR3 here is CSARGYYGYTF. For the CDR3, the DNA is TGCAGTGCTAGGGGCTACTATGGCTACACCTTC. V is TRBV20-1 and J is TRBJ1-2; D gene uncertain. Trimming stripped 3 bases from V and 3 bases from J, with 5 bases between. This CDR3 is 11 amino acids long. Germline CDR1 is DFQATT and CDR2 is SNEGSKA (reference sequence).

This clonotype was observed a few times. The rearrangement links TRBV5-1 to TRBJ2-3; no clear D. Trimming pared 0 bases from V and 4 bases from J, leaving 9 bases between. This CDR3 comprises 14 residues. From germline, CDR1 is SGHRS and CDR2 YFSETQ. CDR3 residues: CASSLGRLADTQYF. The CDR3 DNA is TGCGCCAGCAGCTTGGGGAGATTGGCAGATACGCAGTATTTT. The full variable domain, its missing parts supplied by reference TRBV5-1 and TRBJ2-3, is KAGVTQTPRYLIKTRGQQVTLSCSPISGHRSVSWYQQTPGQGLQFLFEYFSETQRNKGNFPGRFSGRQFSNSRSEMNVSTLELGDSALYLCASSLGRLADTQYFGPGTRLTVL.

This CDR3 is CASTDRARDTQYF. Written as DNA, the CDR3 is TGTGCCAGCACCGACCGGGCAAGAGATACGCAGTATTTT. The chain has TRBV6-2 or TRBV6-3 and TRBJ2-3; D is unclear. V was clipped by 7 bases and J by 5 bases, with 13 bases between them. CDR1 and CDR2 (germline): MNHEY, SVGEGT. The CDR3 is 13 amino acids.

For the CDR3, the DNA is TGTGCCAGCAGCCAAGCGGACGGAACTAATGAAAAACTGTTTTTT. Translation: CASSQADGTNEKLFF. The chain recombines TRBV14 with TRBJ1-4; the D is unclear. The CDR3 extends over 15 amino acids. Germline CDR1 SGHDN, CDR2 FVKESK. Trimming pared 1 base from V and 1 base from J, leaving 7 bases between.

The chain uses TRBV7-9 and TRBJ1-1, with D unclear. The V and J ends lost 0 bases and 6 bases respectively, with 11 bases between them. The CDR3 loop spans 14 amino acids. Germline V lookup: CDR1 SEHNR, CDR2 FQNEAQ (reference sequence). The CDR3 DNA follows: TGTGCCAGCAGCTTAGCAGGGTTCAGCGCTGAAGCTTTCTTT. Encoded protein: CASSLAGFSAEAFF.

The genes are TRBV24-1 and TRBJ2-1, with TRBD2 matching over 7 bases. Germline V gene sequence: CDR1 KGHDR, CDR2 SFDVKD. There are 18 residues in the CDR3. The J segment lost 3 bases and the V segment lost 7 bases, leaving 17 bases of the junction unmatched. The CDR3 region is CATRVEVHGGSYYNEQFF. As DNA, the CDR3 is TGTGCCACCAGGGTGGAGGTGCACGGGGGGAGTTACTACAATGAGCAGTTCTTC.

The CDR3 here is CASSAPGQGVWFTEAFF. In DNA, the CDR3 is TGTGCCAGCAGCGCGCCGGGACAGGGGGTCTGGTTCACTGAAGCTTTCTTT. The chain carries TRBV6-2 or TRBV6-3 and TRBJ1-1; 11 positions agree with TRBD1. There are 17 residues in the CDR3. The trim removed 6 bases at V and 4 bases at J, leaving 13 bases unmatched. Germline CDR1 and CDR2: MNHEY and SVGEGT.

The V and J genes are TRBV12-3 or TRBV12-4 and TRBJ1-5; TRBD1 matches at 11 bases. This CDR3 contains 14 residues. The V gene end was trimmed by 5 bases and the J gene end by 8 bases; junction bases not matched to a gene: 5. CDR3 sequence: CASSPGTGGKPQHF. In DNA form, the CDR3 reads TGTGCCAGCAGTCCCGGGACAGGGGGTAAGCCCCAGCATTTT.

The chain links TRBV27 to TRBJ1-1; 7 nucleotides agree with TRBD1. The length of the CDR3 is 13 residues. Germline lookup yields CDR1 MNHEY and CDR2 SMNVEV (reference sequence). V shed 7 bases and J 7 bases; nucleotides not matched to a gene: 9. The chain's CDR3 is CASIPTGRGEAFF. CDR3 coding DNA: TGTGCCAGCATTCCGACAGGGAGGGGTGAAGCTTTCTTT.